These 18 T cell receptor beta chains were all obtained from the same sample, sequenced in a study of blood T cell repertoires in COVID-19. Measured with immunoSEQ multiplex PCR; TCRdb has only the in-frame clones, and not every one. Found here are over 150,000 clones, about three quarters of them singletons; the top ten hold roughly 8.3%. The sample comprised peripheral blood. The source of these receptors is a man aged 55 to 70 with acute or convalescent COVID-19.

The chain uses TRBV6-1 and TRBJ1-2; weak D call: TRBD1 (5 bases). Looked up from germline, CDR1 is MNHNS and CDR2 is SASEGT. CDR3 length: 14 amino acids. Trimming took 3 bases from V and 6 from J, leaving 14 bases between them. CDR3: CASSDVAGRDGYTF. The CDR3 region has the DNA TGTGCCAGCAGTGATGTGGCAGGGAGGGATGGCTACACCTTC.

This chain uses TRBV27 with TRBJ1-2, with a possible D match to TRBD1 (6 bases). Germline V gene lookup returns CDR1 MNHEY and CDR2 SMNVEV (reference sequence). This CDR3 spans 12 amino acids. Trimming cost V 7 bases and J 10 bases, with 16 bases left between them. CDR3 residues: CASTPDRTYYTF. The CDR3 DNA reads as TGTGCCAGCACCCCGGACAGAACCTACTACACCTTC.

This clone was seen once. The chain is built from TRBV27 and TRBJ1-5, with D uncertain. CDR3 length: 13 amino acids. CDR1 and CDR2 from the germline V gene are MNHEY and SMNVEV (reference sequence). Trimming took 8 bases from V and 7 from J, leaving 15 bases between them. The CDR3: CASVRSGEQPQHF. Written as DNA, the CDR3 is TGTGCCAGCGTCCGATCGGGAGAACAGCCCCAGCATTTT.

The CDR3 loop is CASSVHYEQYF. Here the CDR3 DNA reads TGTGCCAGCAGTGTCCACTACGAGCAGTACTTC. The chain is built from TRBV25-1 and TRBJ2-7; no clear D gene. CDR1 is MGHDK and CDR2 is SYGVNS in the germline V gene. This CDR3 is built from 11 residues. Trimming stripped 4 bases from V and 3 bases from J, with 4 bases between.

The chain employs TRBV18 and TRBJ1-5, with TRBD1 identical over 7 bases. V dropped 6 bases and J dropped 6; count of bases not matched to a gene: 5. The CDR3 is made up of 13 amino acids. The germline gives CDR1 KGHSH, CDR2 LQKENI. The DNA for the CDR3 is TGTGCCAGCTCCCCGACAGGGAGTCAGCCCCAGCATTTT. Protein product: CASSPTGSQPQHF.

This chain's CDR3 is CASSSYEQYF. For the CDR3, the DNA is TGTGCCAGCAGCTCATACGAGCAGTACTTC. The rearrangement joins TRBV5-8 to TRBJ2-7, with D unclear. The germline V gene encodes CDR1 SGHTS and CDR2 YDEGEE. CDR3 length: 10 amino acids. Between the trimmed V and J ends, which lost 3 bases and 4 bases, there was a span of 2 bases.

The chain is built from TRBV24-1 and TRBJ2-1; no definite D call. Per the germline V gene, CDR1 is KGHDR and CDR2 is SFDVKD. The V gene lost 0 bases and the J gene lost 5 bases, with 13 bases spanning the gap. The CDR3 covers 16 residues. CDR3 bases: TGTGCCACCAGTGATTTGGATGGTGGGCCCGACAATGAGCAGTTCTTC. It is translated as CATSDLDGGPDNEQFF.

The chain links TRBV6-5 to TRBJ2-1, with TRBD1 matching 12 bases. The junction had 6 bases not matched to a gene; V was cut back by 8 bases and J by 7 bases. CDR1 is MNHEY and CDR2 is SVGAGI in the germline V gene. CDR3 length: 14 residues. The CDR3 is CASGPGQGANEQFF. CDR3 DNA: TGTGCCAGCGGACCGGGACAGGGGGCAAATGAGCAGTTCTTC.

This rearrangement joins TRBV4-1 to TRBJ2-1, with 9 bases aligning to TRBD1. Per the germline V gene, CDR1 is MGHRA and CDR2 is YSYEKL. The CDR3 is made up of 14 amino acids. Trimming removed 4 bases from V and 4 bases from J; junction bases left unmatched: 2. CDR3 residues: CASSPGQGYNEQFF. Written as DNA, the CDR3 is TGCGCCAGCAGCCCGGGACAGGGATACAATGAGCAGTTCTTC.

The chain couples TRBV10-3 to TRBJ2-7; TRBD1 is a possible D gene (6 bases). Trimming took 6 bases from V and 2 from J, leaving 14 bases between them. The germline V gene has CDR1 ENHRY and CDR2 SYGVKD. This CDR3 is 14 amino acids long. CDR3 protein: CAISLRDTAYEQYF. CDR3 in DNA: TGTGCCATCAGCCTCCGGGACACAGCCTACGAGCAGTACTTC.

This sequence joins TRBV6-5 and TRBJ1-4, with a weak D call TRBD1 (6 bases). This CDR3 region has 15 residues. The V gene lost 2 bases and the J gene lost 1 base, with 8 bases spanning the gap. Germline V lookup: CDR1 MNHEY, CDR2 SVGAGI. This chain's CDR3 is CASSYAGETNEKLFF. The DNA of the CDR3 is TGTGCCAGCAGTTACGCAGGGGAAACTAATGAAAAACTGTTTTTT.

The chain employs TRBV19 and TRBJ1-4; a possible D gene is TRBD1 (6 bases). Trimming cost V 3 bases and J 1 base, with 9 bases left between them. CDR3 length: 15 amino acids. CDR1 LNHDA and CDR2 SQIVND come from the germline V gene (reference sequence). This CDR3 is CASSMYRETNEKLFF. Here the CDR3 DNA reads TGTGCCAGTAGTATGTACAGGGAAACTAATGAAAAACTGTTTTTT.

This clone was picked up one time. V and J are TRBV2 and TRBJ2-7; D gene ambiguous. The germline gives CDR1 SNHLY, CDR2 FYNNEI. This CDR3 region has 13 residues. The germline V and J ends were trimmed by 5 bases and 3 bases, with 11 bases remaining between them. The DNA for the CDR3 is TGTGCCAGCAGTATTTCCCAGGTCTACGAGCAGTACTTC. It translates to CASSISQVYEQYF.

This clone was recorded once. This chain uses TRBV9 with TRBJ1-1; no clear D gene. With 2 bases removed from V and 1 base from J, the gap between germline ends came to 6 bases. The germline V gene has CDR1 SGDLS and CDR2 YYNGEE. The CDR3 is made up of 13 amino acids. CDR3 sequence (DNA): TGTGCCAGCAGCGTTCGCGGGAACACTGAAGCTTTCTTT. Its translation: CASSVRGNTEAFF.

This chain joins TRBV5-1 and TRBJ1-2; D is unclear. Germline CDR1 is SGHRS and CDR2 is YFSETQ. This CDR3 region has 14 residues. V gave up 0 bases and J gave up 4 bases, with 10 bases separating them. This CDR3 is CASSLAGVSYGYTF. The CDR3 coding sequence is TGCGCCAGCAGCTTGGCCGGGGTTAGCTATGGCTACACCTTC.

V usage is TRBV12-3 or TRBV12-4 and J usage is TRBJ2-7; D is undetermined. V gave up 4 bases and J gave up 5 bases, with 9 bases separating them. The CDR3 totals 12 residues. CDR3 protein: CASSYLQNEQYF. In DNA, the CDR3 is TGTGCCAGCAGTTACCTACAGAACGAGCAGTACTTC.

V and J are TRBV6-5 and TRBJ2-7, with 8 bases that match TRBD1. The CDR3 runs 14 residues. The V gene end was trimmed by 6 bases and the J gene end by 6 bases; junction bases not matched to a gene: 10. The V gene's germline CDR1 is MNHEY and CDR2 SVGAGI. As DNA, the CDR3 is TGTGCCAGCAGCCACCGGGACAGGCAACCCGAGCAGTACTTC. It is translated as CASSHRDRQPEQYF.

The V gene is TRBV28, the J gene TRBJ1-1; tentative D call: TRBD1 (6 bases). The CDR3 runs 16 residues. Looked up from germline, CDR1 is MDHEN and CDR2 is SYDVKM. V lost 2 bases, J lost 1 base, and 14 bases lay in between. In DNA, the CDR3 is TGTGCCAGCAGTTTAACGCAGGGGCGTAGGAACACTGAAGCTTTCTTT. Its protein is CASSLTQGRRNTEAFF. The full variable domain, rest sourced from reference TRBV28 and TRBJ1-1, is DVKVTQSSRYLVKRTGEKVFLECVQDMDHENMFWYRQDPGLGLRLIYFSYDVKMKEKGDIPEGYSVSREKKERFSLILESASTNQTSMYLCASSLTQGRRNTEAFFGQGTRLTVV.